This TCR beta chain originates from a study of cytomegalovirus exposure and HLA in healthy donors. Study-level results: Sequencing artifact likely explains a cluster of highly shared sequence variants.

PCR was performed using 60 Vbeta and 13 Jbeta primers. Sequencing used immunoSEQ multiplex PCR; TCRdb keeps in-frame clones, though not all of them. The repertoire includes 150,000 or so clones, approximately 72% of them detected once, and around 2.5% sits in the top ten. Unmatched junction bases numbered 10, after V lost 5 bases and J lost 3 bases. The CDR3 runs 15 residues. The V gene's germline CDR1 is MDHEN and CDR2 SYDVKM. About this clone itself: The antigen is undetermined.

This rearrangement joins TRBV28 to TRBJ2-7; 7 nucleotides match TRBD1. Sequencing was carried out using PBMCs. The clonotype originates from a female donor in good health and CMV-seronegative. The CDR3 loop reads CASSRPATGVYEQYF. As DNA, the CDR3 is TGTGCCAGCAGTCGTCCCGCAACAGGGGTCTACGAGCAGTACTTC.